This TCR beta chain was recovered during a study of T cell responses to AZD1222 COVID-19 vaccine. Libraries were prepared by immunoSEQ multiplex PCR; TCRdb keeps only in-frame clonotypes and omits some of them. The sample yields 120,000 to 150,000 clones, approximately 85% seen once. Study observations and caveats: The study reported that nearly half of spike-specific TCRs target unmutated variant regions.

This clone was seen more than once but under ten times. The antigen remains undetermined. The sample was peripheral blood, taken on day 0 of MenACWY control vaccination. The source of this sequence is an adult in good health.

The CDR3 here is CASSAGEAGELFF. In nucleotides, the CDR3 is TGTGCCAGCAGTGCAGGGGAAGCCGGGGAGCTGTTTTTT. This chain uses TRBV25-1 with TRBJ2-2; perhaps TRBD1 as D (6 bases). From germline, CDR1 is MGHDK and CDR2 SYGVNS. This CDR3 has 13 amino acids. V was clipped by 4 bases and J by 6 bases, with 9 bases between them.